This TCR beta chain comes out of a study of cytotoxic CD8 clonotypes in ibrutinib-treated CLL (dated by TCRdb to the early 2020s). With regard to the full study: The cohort had over ten relapsed/refractory and more than 14 treatment-naive patients; roughly 17 were IGHV unmutated. Cryopreserved peripheral blood mononuclear cells were obtained prior to treatment, at the time of response, and at either disease progression or sustained remission. All remission and progressive disease samples were collected while patients were still receiving ibrutinib. An average of approximately 260,000 productive templates and roughly 94,000 productive rearrangements was obtained per sample. Responses were partial in approximately 24 patients and complete in 2; after median around 72 months follow-up, around 15 stayed in remission and some twelve progressed. Longitudinal samples were available for about 30% of the 86 trial participants. The response samples were drawn at a median of around eleven months into treatment, with a range of roughly 6 to 40 months. Overall study outcomes, separate from this receptor: Public clonotypes were found to be uncommon and were observed to contract or remain stable during treatment; the increase in clonality was shown to reflect expansion of private clonotypes at ibrutinib response. Sampling times were not matched between patients in sustained remission and patients whose disease was progressing, and lymph node repertoires were not examined. Clonality increased at ibrutinib response, stayed stable in sustained remission, and fell back toward baseline at progression. Baseline clonality was found to be higher than that of age-matched healthy donors and was strongly correlated with circulating CD8+ T-cell counts.

From cysteine to phenylalanine, the CDR3 is 17 amino acids long. Only the CDR3 region is kept as DNA, spanning 51 bases read in frame from base 1. Trimming removed 3 bases from V and 2 bases from J; the gene matches leave 8 bases unexplained. Based on the germline V gene, the CDR1 and CDR2 sequences are SGHRS and YFSETQ. Each clonotype received, on average, 10x coverage in deep resolution sequencing performed on a MiSeq, where the target depth lay between 1 in 1 million and 1 in 200,000 T cells. The immunoSEQ hsTCRB Kit was used to generate TCR beta libraries. Concerning the study's data processing: ImmunoSEQ Data Assistant and ImmunoSEQ Analyzer were used for data analysis, and V, D and J genes were assigned according to IMGT definitions. Clonality, which ranges from 0 to 1, was calculated by subtracting the normalized Shannon entropy of productive rearrangement frequencies from one. Public clonotype analysis was restricted to overrepresented clonotypes comprising at least 0.05% of each patient's repertoire. Approximately 12 age-matched healthy donor repertoires from immuneACCESS were used as controls for clonality. This immuneACCESS table, as held by TCRdb, lists in-frame sequences with V and J called but not all clones. Of the missing ones, under half trace to an unresolved V gene in checked studies; the others have no known cause. Clone size and the V and J calls come from that table; the DNA yielded D and trimming. For this sample there are 300,000 or so clones; roughly two thirds appear just once. The top ten hold under 8% of the sample.

A remark on this clone: What antigen it recognizes has not been identified. Per-base quality was not reported, and no clone a single base away is much larger than it.

For TCR beta library preparation, approximately 2.2 micrograms of genomic DNA were isolated from cryopreserved PBMCs. Longitudinal blood samples from CLL patients on ibrutinib monotherapy underwent high-throughput TCR beta sequencing. The patients were enrolled in a single-center, open-label phase 2 trial of ibrutinib monotherapy. The TCR comes from a human donor with chronic lymphocytic leukemia. This receptor chain uses TRBV5-1 and TRBJ2-7; 13 middle bases align to TRBD2. Material: PBMCs, obtained after 36 months of ibrutinib treatment. This receptor carries the CDR3 CASSWRDGTSGAYEQYF. Here is the DNA: TGCGCCAGCAGCTGGCGAGACGGGACTAGCGGGGCCTACGAGCAGTACTTC.